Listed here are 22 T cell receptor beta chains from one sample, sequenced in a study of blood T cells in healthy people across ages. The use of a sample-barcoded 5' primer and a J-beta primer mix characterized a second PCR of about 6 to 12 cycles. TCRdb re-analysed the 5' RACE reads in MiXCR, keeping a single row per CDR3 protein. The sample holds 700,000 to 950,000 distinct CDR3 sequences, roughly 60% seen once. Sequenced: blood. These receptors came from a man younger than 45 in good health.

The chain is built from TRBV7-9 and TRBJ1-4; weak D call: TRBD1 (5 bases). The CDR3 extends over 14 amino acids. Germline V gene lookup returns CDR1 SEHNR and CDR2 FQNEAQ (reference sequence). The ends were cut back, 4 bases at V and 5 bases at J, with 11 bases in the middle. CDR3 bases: TGTGCCAGCAGCTACTCGACAGAGAATGAAAAACTGTTTTTT. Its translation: CASSYSTENEKLFF.

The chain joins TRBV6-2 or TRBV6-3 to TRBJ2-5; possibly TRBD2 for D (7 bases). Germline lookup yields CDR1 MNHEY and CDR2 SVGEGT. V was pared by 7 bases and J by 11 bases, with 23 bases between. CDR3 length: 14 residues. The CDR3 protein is CASITTRGDNEQYF. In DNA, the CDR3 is TGTGCCAGCATCACTACTCGGGGGGACAATGAGCAGTACTTC.

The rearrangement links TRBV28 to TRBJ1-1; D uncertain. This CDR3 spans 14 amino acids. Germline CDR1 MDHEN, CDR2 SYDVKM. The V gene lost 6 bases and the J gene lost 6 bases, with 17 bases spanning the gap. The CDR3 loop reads CASRRTPQEAEAFF. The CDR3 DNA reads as TGTGCCAGCAGACGCACGCCCCAAGAGGCTGAAGCTTTCTTT.

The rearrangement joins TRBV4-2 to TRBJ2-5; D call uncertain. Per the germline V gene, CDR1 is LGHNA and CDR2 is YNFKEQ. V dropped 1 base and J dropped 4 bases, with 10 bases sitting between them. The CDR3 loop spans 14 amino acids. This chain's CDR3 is CASSQADVGETQYF. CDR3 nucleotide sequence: TGTGCCAGCAGCCAAGCCGACGTTGGAGAGACCCAGTACTTC.

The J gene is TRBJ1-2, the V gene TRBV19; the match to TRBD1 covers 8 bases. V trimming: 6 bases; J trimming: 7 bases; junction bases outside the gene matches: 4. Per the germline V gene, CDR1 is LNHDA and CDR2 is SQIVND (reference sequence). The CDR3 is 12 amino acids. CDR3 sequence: CASSRGLSGYTF. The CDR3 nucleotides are TGTGCCAGTAGCAGGGGGCTGAGTGGCTACACCTTC.

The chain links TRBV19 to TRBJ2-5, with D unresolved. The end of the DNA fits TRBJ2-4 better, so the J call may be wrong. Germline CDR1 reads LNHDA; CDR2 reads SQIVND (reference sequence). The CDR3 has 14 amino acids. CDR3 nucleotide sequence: TGTGCCAGTAGTGCTAGGGTGACCAAAAACATTCAGTACTTC. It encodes CASSARVTKNIQYF.

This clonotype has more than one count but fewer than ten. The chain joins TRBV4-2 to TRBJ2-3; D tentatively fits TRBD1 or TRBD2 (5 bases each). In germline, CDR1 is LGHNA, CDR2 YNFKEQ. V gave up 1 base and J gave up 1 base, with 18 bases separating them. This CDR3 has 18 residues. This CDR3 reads CASSQAPLSSRGTDTQYF. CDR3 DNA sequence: TGTGCCAGCAGCCAAGCCCCCCTCTCTAGCAGGGGCACAGATACGCAGTATTTT.

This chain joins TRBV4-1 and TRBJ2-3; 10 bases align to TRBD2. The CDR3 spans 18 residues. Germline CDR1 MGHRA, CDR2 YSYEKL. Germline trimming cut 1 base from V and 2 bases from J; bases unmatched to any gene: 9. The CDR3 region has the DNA TGCGCCAGCAGCCAAGTCCTAGCGGGAGTCCCAGCCACAGATACGCAGTATTTT. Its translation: CASSQVLAGVPATDTQYF.

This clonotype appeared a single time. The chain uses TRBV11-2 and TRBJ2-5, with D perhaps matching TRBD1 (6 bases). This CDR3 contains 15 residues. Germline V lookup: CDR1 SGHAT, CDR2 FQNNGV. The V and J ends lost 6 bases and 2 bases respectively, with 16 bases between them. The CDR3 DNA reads TGTGCCAGCAGATACAGGGATTGGGGACAAGAGACCCAGTACTTC. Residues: CASRYRDWGQETQYF. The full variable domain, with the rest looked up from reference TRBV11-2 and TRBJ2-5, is EAGVAQSPRYKIIEKRQSVAFWCNPISGHATLYWYQQILGQGPKLLIQFQNNGVVDDSQLPKDRFSAERLKGVDSTLKIQPAKLEDSAVYLCASRYRDWGQETQYFGPGTRLLVL.

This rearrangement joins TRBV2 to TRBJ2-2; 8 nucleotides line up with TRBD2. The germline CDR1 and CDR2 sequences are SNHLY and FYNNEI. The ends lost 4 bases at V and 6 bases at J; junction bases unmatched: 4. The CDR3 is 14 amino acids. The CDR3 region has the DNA TGTGCCAGCAGTGTTGAGCGGGAGTCCGGGGAGCTGTTTTTT. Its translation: CASSVERESGELFF.

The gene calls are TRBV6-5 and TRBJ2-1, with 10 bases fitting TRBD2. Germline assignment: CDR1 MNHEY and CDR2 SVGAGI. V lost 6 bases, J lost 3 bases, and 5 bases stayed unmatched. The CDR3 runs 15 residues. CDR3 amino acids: CASSLAGDYYNEQFF. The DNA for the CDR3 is TGTGCCAGCAGCCTAGCGGGAGATTACTACAATGAGCAGTTCTTC.

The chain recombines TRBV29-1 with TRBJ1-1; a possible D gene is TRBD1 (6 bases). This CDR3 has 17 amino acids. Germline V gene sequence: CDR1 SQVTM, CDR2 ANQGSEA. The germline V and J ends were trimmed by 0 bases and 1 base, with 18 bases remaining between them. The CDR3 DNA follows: TGCAGCGTTGAAGATCAGGGAGGCAGGGGCCAGAACACTGAAGCTTTCTTT. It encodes CSVEDQGGRGQNTEAFF.

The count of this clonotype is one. CDR3 nucleotide sequence: TGTGCCTTAGCCCGGGGAGGTCTCTATGGCTACACCTTC. Amino acids: CALARGGLYGYTF. The rearrangement joins TRBV30 to TRBJ1-2; no clear D. The germline V gene encodes CDR1 GTSNPN and CDR2 SVGIG (reference sequence). This CDR3 is built from 13 residues. The V end was cut by 7 bases, the J end by 4 bases, with 16 bases between.

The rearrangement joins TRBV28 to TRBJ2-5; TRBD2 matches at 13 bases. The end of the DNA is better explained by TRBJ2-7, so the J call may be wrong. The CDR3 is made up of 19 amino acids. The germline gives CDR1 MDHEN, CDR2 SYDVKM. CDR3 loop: CASSQLGTSGKKLSYEQYF. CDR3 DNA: TGTGCCAGCAGCCAATTGGGGACTAGCGGGAAGAAACTCTCCTACGAGCAGTACTTC.

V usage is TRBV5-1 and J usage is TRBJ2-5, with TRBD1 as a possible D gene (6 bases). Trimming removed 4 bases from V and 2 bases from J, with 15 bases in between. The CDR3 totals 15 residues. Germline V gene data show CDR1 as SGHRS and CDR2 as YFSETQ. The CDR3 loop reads CASSRDRTAQETQYF. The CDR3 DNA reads TGCGCCAGCAGCCGAGATCGGACAGCTCAAGAGACCCAGTACTTC.

The CDR3 spells CASNPNRGPRNQVEETQYF. The CDR3 nucleotides read TGTGCCAGCAACCCGAACAGGGGCCCCCGGAACCAGGTGGAAGAGACCCAGTACTTC. V and J are TRBV7-3 and TRBJ2-5; TRBD1 matches at 7 bases. V gave up 7 bases and J gave up 3 bases; unmatched junction bases: 23. The CDR3 length is 19 residues. In germline, CDR1 is SGHTA, CDR2 FQGTGA. The complete variable domain, with remaining parts taken from reference TRBV7-3 and TRBJ2-5, reads GAGVSQTPSNKVTEKGKYVELRCDPISGHTALYWYRQSLGQGPEFLIYFQGTGAADDSGLPNDRFFAVRPEGSVSTLKIQRTERGDSAVYLCASNPNRGPRNQVEETQYFGPGTRLLVL.

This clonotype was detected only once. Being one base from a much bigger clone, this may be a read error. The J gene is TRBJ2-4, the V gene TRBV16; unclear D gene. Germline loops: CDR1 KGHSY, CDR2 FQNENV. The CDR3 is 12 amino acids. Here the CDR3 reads CAGSQSKREQYF. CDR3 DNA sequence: TGTGCCGGCAGCCAATCGAAGCGCGAACAGTACTTC.

The CDR3: CSVLGFGQGRAKNIQYF. The DNA for the CDR3 is TGCAGCGTTTTAGGTTTTGGACAGGGAAGAGCCAAAAACATTCAGTACTTC. The chain carries TRBV29-1 and TRBJ2-4; 8 positions agree with TRBD1. Germline CDR1 is SQVTM and CDR2 is ANQGSEA. V was pared by 5 bases and J by 0 bases, with 12 bases of the junction left unmatched. CDR3 length: 17 residues.

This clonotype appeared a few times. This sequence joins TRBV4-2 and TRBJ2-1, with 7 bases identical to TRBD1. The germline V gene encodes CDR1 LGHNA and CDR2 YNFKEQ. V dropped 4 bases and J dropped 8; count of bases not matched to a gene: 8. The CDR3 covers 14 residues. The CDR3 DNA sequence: TGTGCCAGCAGCCTAGCTACAGGGGCCGATGAGCAGTTCTTC. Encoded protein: CASSLATGADEQFF.

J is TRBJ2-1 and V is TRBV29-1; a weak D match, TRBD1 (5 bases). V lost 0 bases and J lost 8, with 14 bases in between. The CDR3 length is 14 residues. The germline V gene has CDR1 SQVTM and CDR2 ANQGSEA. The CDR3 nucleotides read TGCAGCGTTGAAGAAAGTCAGGGTGTCGATGAGCAGTTCTTC. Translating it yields CSVEESQGVDEQFF.

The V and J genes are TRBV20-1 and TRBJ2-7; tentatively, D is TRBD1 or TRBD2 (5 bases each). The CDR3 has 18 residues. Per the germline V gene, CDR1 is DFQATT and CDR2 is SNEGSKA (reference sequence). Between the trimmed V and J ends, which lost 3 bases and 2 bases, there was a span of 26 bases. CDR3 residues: CSASLAGATGPRTYEQYF. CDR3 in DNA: TGCAGTGCTAGTTTGGCCGGGGCTACGGGACCTAGAACCTACGAGCAGTACTTC.

In nucleotides, the CDR3 is TGCAGTGCTAGAGGACAGGCGGGGAGGGAAGCTTTCTTT. Its protein product is CSARGQAGREAFF. This rearrangement joins TRBV20-1 to TRBJ1-1, with TRBD1 as a possible D gene (6 bases). The CDR3 length is 13 residues. CDR1 DFQATT and CDR2 SNEGSKA come from the germline V gene (reference sequence). V lost 1 base, J lost 8 bases, and 14 bases lay in between.